This T cell receptor beta chain was captured by sequencing in a study of response to subunit inactivated influenza vaccine. General study findings and limits: The authors offered the suggestion that each seasonal influenza vaccination recruits few new T cells.

A word on this clonotype: Antigen unknown.

TCRdb used MiXCR to reprocess the RT-PCR reads, holding one entry per CDR3 protein. The sample includes some 500,000 distinct CDR3 sequences, 16% of them seen just once. Material: CD4+ T cells sorted from PBMCs, obtained around 2 years after vaccination. This clonotype was sampled from a man between 50 and 69 years old who received an inactivated influenza vaccine.

The CDR3 spells CASSYGTNTGELFF. CDR3 coding DNA: TGTGCCAGCTCATACGGGACAAACACCGGGGAGCTGTTTTTT. The chain couples TRBV18 to TRBJ2-2, with a possible D match to TRBD1 (6 bases). Germline CDR1 reads KGHSH; CDR2 reads LQKENI. This CDR3 is built from 14 residues. Trimming removed 5 bases at V and 2 bases at J, with 9 bases between.